Here is one T cell receptor beta chain with its context. Its antigen is not yet known. No base qualities exist here, and no much larger clone lies one base off it. The sample originates from a study of OX40 agonist ivuxolimab in advanced cancers. Background on the whole study: Ivuxolimab was a fully human IgG2 agonistic monoclonal antibody targeting the costimulatory receptor OX40 (CD134). Intravenous ivuxolimab was administered to patients every 2 weeks at six dose levels: 0.01, 0.1, 0.3, 1.5, 3 and 10 mg/kg. Of the approximately 50 patients in dose escalation, approximately 20 had hepatocellular carcinoma, some 15 had melanoma, 9 had renal cell carcinoma and 9 had head and neck cancer. A male proportion of roughly 80% and a mean age of 60 years, ranging from roughly 23 to 90, were recorded for the dose-escalation cohort. The paper reports the monotherapy dose-escalation portion (N of about 56 patients) of the phase I ivuxolimab trial. Partial responses occurred in three dose-escalation patients, of whom one had hepatocellular carcinoma and two had cutaneous melanoma. Prior anti-PD-1, anti-PD-L1 or anti-CTLA-4 therapy was permitted, and about two fifths of dose-escalation patients had received checkpoint inhibitors. The point of sequencing TCRbeta in the periphery was to test whether ivuxolimab changed TCR sequence diversity and drove clonal T-cell expansion.

Patients with a history of autoimmune disease or receiving systemic immunosuppression were excluded from the trial. Peripheral blood for TCR sequencing was collected from all dose cohorts at baseline, on cycle 4 day 1, and on cycle 7 day 1. The samples were drawn from a first-in-human, open-label, multicenter phase I dose-escalation trial of ivuxolimab. The trial enrolled adults with locally advanced or metastatic head and neck squamous cell, hepatocellular, melanoma or renal cell carcinoma. Before TCR sequencing, CD4+ T cells and CD8+ T cells from peripheral blood were sorted into separate populations. General findings and caveats noted by the study authors: Low levels of normalized T-cell clonal expansion were also seen in some patients who did not respond. Which antigens the clonally expanded peripheral T cells were specific for was not determined. At doses of 0.1 to 3.0 mg/kg, clonal expansion of both CD4+ and CD8+ T cells in blood was seen between baseline and week 6. In partial responders in the 0.1-3.0 mg/kg groups, normalized peripheral clonal expansion was found to be among the lowest, especially among CD8+ T cells. After ivuxolimab, CD8+ T cells had more expanded clones than CD4+ T cells on average.

Genomic DNA was isolated from the sorted cells so that the TCRbeta CDR3 region could be sequenced. TCRbeta CDR3 regions were sequenced using the immunoSEQ Assay. As stored in TCRdb, this immuneACCESS dataset retains in-frame rearrangements with V and J assigned. A fraction of the clones does not appear; measured against another copy, unresolved V genes explain less than half of the discrepancy, and the remainder lacks a known reason. The sample table lists tens of thousands of clones, less than 90% of them with a count of one. 5.1% of the sample is in the top ten clones. The sequences come from CD4+ or CD8+ T cells sorted from blood, collected in a trial of the OX40 agonist ivuxolimab. The clonotype was recovered from an adult with an advanced solid tumor such as melanoma, head and neck, liver or kidney cancer.

The encoded CDR3 is CASSLRETTGELFF. The DNA sequence follows: TGCGCCAGCAGCTTAAGGGAGACCACCGGGGAGCTGTTTTTT. The chain couples TRBV5-1 to TRBJ2-2; the best D guess is TRBD2, with 5 bases matching. CDR3 length: 14 amino acids, cysteine to phenylalanine. Here the CDR3 DNA is all that survives: 42 bases in frame from base 1. According to the germline V gene, CDR1 reads SGHRS and CDR2 reads YFSETQ. V gives up 2 bases and J gives up 4 bases, and the segment between their germline ends measures 9 bases.